The 8 T cell receptor beta chains below come from one sample, sequenced in a study of CD8 T cells in ankylosing spondylitis. TCRdb used MiXCR to reprocess the 5' RACE reads, holding one entry per CDR3 protein. The sample lists about 360,000 distinct CDR3 sequences, around 20% occurring once. The sequenced material came from blood, either unsorted or a sorted T cell fraction (not recorded which). These receptors originate from a male donor with ankylosing spondylitis or in good health (not recorded which).

This clonotype has more than one count but fewer than ten. The V gene is TRBV7-2, the J gene TRBJ2-3; D is undetermined. Per germline, CDR1 SGHTA and CDR2 FQGNSA. The CDR3 is 14 amino acids. The germline V and J ends were trimmed by 1 base and 2 bases, with 7 bases remaining between them. Here the CDR3 DNA reads TGTGCCAGCAGCTTAGACCTCACCACAGATACGCAGTATTTT. Its translation: CASSLDLTTDTQYF.

The J gene is TRBJ2-1, the V gene TRBV3-1, with unresolved D. Trimming took 0 bases from V and 4 from J, leaving 13 bases between them. The CDR3 loop spans 16 amino acids. Germline V CDR1 and CDR2: LGHDT, YNNKEL (reference sequence). The CDR3 DNA sequence: TGTGCCAGCAGCCAAGAATGGGGTCTAAAGTACAATGAGCAGTTCTTC. Protein sequence: CASSQEWGLKYNEQFF.

The sample holds a few counts of this clonotype. J is TRBJ2-5 and V is TRBV10-3; 12 bases map to TRBD2. The ends lost 9 bases at V and 1 base at J; junction bases unmatched: 6. This CDR3 has 15 amino acids. Germline lookup yields CDR1 ENHRY and CDR2 SYGVKD. CDR3 residues: CAMGETSGGQETQYF. The CDR3 DNA reads as TGTGCCATGGGAGAGACTAGCGGGGGCCAAGAGACCCAGTACTTC.

This clonotype has a handful of counts. This chain joins TRBV20-1 and TRBJ2-1; D may be TRBD1 (6 bases). Germline V gene data show CDR1 as DFQATT and CDR2 as SNEGSKA (reference sequence). V dropped 5 bases and J dropped 2 bases, with 13 bases sitting between them. CDR3 length: 14 amino acids. The CDR3 sequence: CSASQGLTYNEQFF. The CDR3 DNA sequence: TGCAGTGCTTCCCAGGGGCTCACCTACAATGAGCAGTTCTTC.

The V and J genes are TRBV10-3 and TRBJ2-2; 7 nucleotides match TRBD1. With V trimmed by 5 bases and J by 5 bases, 17 bases remained unmatched. The germline V gene encodes CDR1 ENHRY and CDR2 SYGVKD. This CDR3 is 18 amino acids long. CDR3 in amino acids: CAISLAQGQAAGTGELFF. CDR3 coding DNA: TGTGCCATCAGTTTAGCGCAAGGACAGGCGGCCGGGACCGGGGAGCTGTTTTTT.

The rearrangement uses TRBV6-1 and TRBJ2-3; 10 positions match TRBD1. The CDR3 is made up of 15 amino acids. Unmatched junction bases numbered 8, after V lost 10 bases and J lost 1 base. The germline gives CDR1 MNHNS, CDR2 SASEGT. CDR3 loop: CATTSGTGGTDTQYF. The CDR3 bases are TGTGCCACAACCTCCGGGACAGGGGGCACAGATACGCAGTATTTT.

This clonotype was seen a few times. V and J are TRBV11-2 and TRBJ2-3; perhaps TRBD2 as D (7 bases). Trimming cost V 0 bases and J 4 bases, with 17 bases left between them. CDR3 size: 17 residues. Per the germline V gene, CDR1 is SGHAT and CDR2 is FQNNGV. CDR3 region: CASSLDPLGGGADTQYF. The CDR3 DNA reads as TGTGCCAGCAGCTTAGACCCGCTTGGGGGGGGCGCAGATACGCAGTATTTT.

This clonotype was picked up a small number of times. The chain carries TRBV27 and TRBJ2-7; 11 bases agree with TRBD2. The CDR3 consists of 14 residues. With 6 bases clipped from V and 3 bases from J, the junction kept 4 bases outside the gene matches. Germline CDR1 and CDR2: MNHEY and SMNVEV (reference sequence). The CDR3 here is CASSLGLADYEQYF. The CDR3 DNA reads as TGTGCCAGCAGCTTGGGACTAGCGGACTACGAGCAGTACTTC.